The 15 T cell receptor beta chains below come from one sample, sequenced in a study of T cells in Graves' hyperthyroidism and ophthalmopathy. The TCR beta CDR3 regions underwent amplification using RNA transcripts as the source. The primer set for the first-round RT-PCR of the TCR CDR3 was HTBI. In TCRdb, the multiplex PCR reads were re-called with MiXCR into one record per CDR3 protein. Of around 660,000 distinct CDR3 sequences listed, just under 45% are singletons. Material: peripheral blood or thyroid tissue (not recorded which). These receptors originate from an adult man with Graves' disease, either hyperthyroidism or ophthalmopathy (not recorded which).

The sample holds a few counts of this clonotype. This chain connects TRBV12-3 or TRBV12-4 to TRBJ1-2; TRBD1 agrees at 12 bases. The CDR3 length is 14 residues. With 6 bases clipped from V and 8 bases from J, the junction kept 7 bases outside the gene matches. The CDR3 protein is CASRMSGTGGGYTF. The CDR3 nucleotides are TGTGCCAGCAGAATGTCCGGGACAGGGGGCGGCTACACCTTC.

The rearrangement links TRBV25-1 to TRBJ2-2; tentatively, D is TRBD1 (5 bases). From germline, CDR1 is MGHDK and CDR2 SYGVNS. V lost 9 bases and J lost 7, with 9 bases in between. The CDR3 spans 11 residues. The CDR3 nucleotides read TGTGCCAGACAGGCGAACGGGGAGCTGTTTTTT. Protein: CARQANGELFF.

This clonotype was seen only a few times. This chain joins TRBV7-9 and TRBJ1-6; 7 nucleotides agree with TRBD1. The CDR3 has 16 residues. V shed 4 bases, J shed 3 bases, and the junction held 6 bases outside the gene matches. CDR1 is SEHNR and CDR2 is FQNEAQ in the germline V gene (reference sequence). DNA for the CDR3: TGTGCCAGCAGCTCTTTGGGACAGAGCTATAATTCACCCCTCCACTTT. As protein: CASSSLGQSYNSPLHF.

CDR3 loop: CSARETKNYGYTF. The CDR3 nucleotides read TGCAGTGCTAGGGAGACAAAAAACTATGGCTACACCTTC. V is TRBV20-1 and J is TRBJ1-2; D remains unclear. The CDR3 spans 13 residues. Trimming left V 3 bases short and J 2 bases short, with 10 bases between. Germline CDR1 reads DFQATT; CDR2 reads SNEGSKA (reference sequence).

The CDR3 region is CASSPGWGQPQHF. CDR3 coding DNA: TGTGCCAGCAGTCCAGGGTGGGGTCAGCCCCAGCATTTT. V and J are TRBV6-5 and TRBJ1-5; D might be TRBD1 (5 bases). The germline CDR1 and CDR2 sequences are MNHEY and SVGAGI. The CDR3 sequence is 13 residues long. V was pared by 5 bases and J by 6 bases, with 11 bases between.

As DNA, the CDR3 is TGCGCCAGCAGAGGGGACAGTAATTCACCCCTCCACTTT. This gives the protein CASRGDSNSPLHF. The genes are TRBV10-2 and TRBJ1-6, with 7 nucleotides matching TRBD1. Germline CDR1 is WSHSY and CDR2 is SAAADI. The CDR3 runs to 13 residues. V lost 6 bases, J lost 6 bases, and 2 bases stayed unmatched.

The chain couples TRBV7-9 to TRBJ1-2; D may be TRBD1 (6 bases). The length of the CDR3 is 16 residues. V lost 5 bases and J 4 bases, leaving 20 bases between the germline ends. Per the germline V gene, CDR1 is SEHNR and CDR2 is FQNEAQ (reference sequence). In DNA form, the CDR3 reads TGTGCCAGCAGCCTCTCTACAGGGCGTGGAGTCTATGGCTACACCTTC. It encodes CASSLSTGRGVYGYTF.

The chain carries TRBV9 and TRBJ1-3, with D uncertain. The CDR3 length is 15 residues. CDR1 SGDLS and CDR2 YYNGEE come from the germline V gene. V lost 4 bases and J lost 3, with 14 bases in between. CDR3 protein: CASSPGGRYGNTIYF. The CDR3 DNA reads as TGTGCCAGCAGCCCAGGTGGACGTTATGGAAACACCATATATTTT.

The chain recombines TRBV5-1 with TRBJ2-5; 9 nucleotides line up with TRBD2. V lost 4 bases and J lost 5; bases outside the gene matches: 9. Germline V gene sequence: CDR1 SGHRS, CDR2 YFSETQ. The CDR3 is 15 residues long. The CDR3 loop is CASSPLRGGMETQYF. The CDR3 DNA is TGCGCCAGCAGCCCCCTGCGGGGGGGCATGGAGACCCAGTACTTC.

This clonotype was seen at least ten times. The rearrangement uses TRBV29-1 and TRBJ1-2; 9 positions match TRBD1. CDR1 is SQVTM and CDR2 is ANQGSEA in the germline V gene. Unmatched junction bases numbered 11, after V lost 7 bases and J lost 8 bases. The CDR3 has 13 amino acids. The CDR3 DNA reads as TGCAGCGCCGGTCGAGGACAGGGGATGGGCTACACCTTC. This codes for CSAGRGQGMGYTF.

The rearrangement uses TRBV24-1 and TRBJ2-1; 10 nucleotides align to TRBD2. Germline CDR1 is KGHDR and CDR2 is SFDVKD. The trim removed 3 bases at V and 8 bases at J, leaving 9 bases unmatched. The CDR3 runs to 16 residues. In nucleotides, the CDR3 is TGTGCCACCAGTGATGTAGCGGGAGGAGGATCGGATGAGCAGTTCTTC. Encoded protein: CATSDVAGGGSDEQFF.

The table lists this clonotype with a few counts. The chain couples TRBV9 to TRBJ1-3, with 10 bases identical to TRBD1. The CDR3 totals 15 residues. V lost 3 bases and J lost 2; bases outside the gene matches: 2. Germline V gene data show CDR1 as SGDLS and CDR2 as YYNGEE. In DNA form, the CDR3 reads TGTGCCAGCAGCGCGACAGGGGGCCCTGGAAACACCATATATTTT. Its translation is CASSATGGPGNTIYF.

This clonotype has ten or more counts. The chain has TRBV10-1 and TRBJ2-5; D gene unclear. Germline CDR1 is WNHNN and CDR2 is SYGVQD (reference sequence). Deletions cut 4 bases from V and 2 bases from J, with 8 bases between. This CDR3 spans 13 amino acids. The CDR3 here is CASSGEAQETQYF. Written as DNA, the CDR3 is TGCGCCAGCAGTGGAGAGGCACAAGAGACCCAGTACTTC.

The chain uses TRBV20-1 and TRBJ2-7; tentatively, D is TRBD1 (7 bases). The CDR3 is 15 residues long. The V gene's germline CDR1 is DFQATT and CDR2 SNEGSKA (reference sequence). V was shortened by 0 bases and J by 3 bases, with 15 bases between the two germline ends. The CDR3 sequence: CSARDSFRGDYEQYF. The CDR3 region has the DNA TGCAGTGCTAGAGATTCGTTCAGGGGGGACTACGAGCAGTACTTC.

Ten or more counts support this clonotype. CDR3 sequence (DNA): TGCAGCGTTGAGGGGGGTGACTATGGCTACACCTTC. This encodes CSVEGGDYGYTF. This chain uses TRBV29-1 with TRBJ1-2; D might be TRBD1 (5 bases). V lost 3 bases to trimming and J lost 3 bases, with 8 bases between them. Germline V CDR1 and CDR2: SQVTM, ANQGSEA. The CDR3 sequence is 12 residues long.